This TCR beta chain was sequenced in a study of blood T cell repertoires in COVID-19. Across the whole study: COVID-19 samples collected from the United States, Italy and Spain covered acute and convalescent phases.

The data were produced by immunoSEQ multiplex PCR, yet TCRdb's version contains in-frame clones alone and is incomplete. Among 350,000 to 400,000 clones, 80% to 95% were seen once, and the ten largest hold around 0.86%. All enrollees were roughly 18 to 89 years old and from 20 to 25 US areas. CDR1 is SGDLS, CDR2 YYNGEE, per germline. V was clipped by 3 bases and J by 8 bases; unmatched bases: 11. This CDR3 region has 16 residues. This chain links TRBV9 with TRBJ2-2; 9 bases fit TRBD1. This receptor was identified in a woman in her 40s who had been exposed to COVID-19. Sequencing was carried out using PBMCs or T cells enriched from blood (not recorded which). This CDR3 is CASSARDRAGSGELFF. The CDR3 nucleotides read TGTGCCAGCAGCGCAAGGGACAGGGCCGGATCAGGGGAGCTGTTTTTT.